These 22 T cell receptor beta chains came from one sample sequenced in a study of T cell changes during pregnancy in multiple sclerosis. Assay used: immunoSEQ multiplex PCR; TCRdb lists only in-frame clones, some missing. There are tens of thousands of clones in the sample; more than 90% occur only once, and roughly 2.1% lies in the top ten. Sample: peripheral blood, taken in the second trimester of pregnancy. The receptors here all came from a female donor with multiple sclerosis, enrolled in a pregnancy study.

The chain links TRBV27 to TRBJ1-6; 9 bases agree with TRBD1. J was trimmed by 10 bases and V by 5 bases; bases with no gene match: 12. Per germline, CDR1 MNHEY and CDR2 SMNVEV (reference sequence). CDR3 length equals 16 residues. Written as DNA, the CDR3 is TGTGCCAGCAGTCCTCGAAAAACAGGGGGCAGGTCACCCCTCCACTTT. Encoded protein: CASSPRKTGGRSPLHF.

The chain carries TRBV27 and TRBJ2-2; possibly TRBD1 for D (5 bases). Germline V gene lookup returns CDR1 MNHEY and CDR2 SMNVEV (reference sequence). This CDR3 comprises 15 residues. Trimming cost V 7 bases and J 4 bases, with 16 bases left between them. CDR3 sequence: CASTLSGPPTGELFF. CDR3 sequence (DNA): TGTGCCAGCACCCTCTCAGGGCCCCCCACCGGGGAGCTGTTTTTT.

The chain carries TRBV5-6 and TRBJ2-1, with 10 bases fitting TRBD2. The CDR3 sequence is 15 residues long. V shed 7 bases and J 3 bases; nucleotides not matched to a gene: 7. CDR1 is SGHDT and CDR2 is YYEEEE in the germline V gene. The DNA of the CDR3 is TGTGCCAGCTCTTTAGCGGGGGGCATCTACAATGAGCAGTTCTTC. It is translated as CASSLAGGIYNEQFF. The whole variable domain, filled in from reference TRBV5-6 and TRBJ2-1, reads DAGVTQSPTHLIKTRGQQVTLRCSPKSGHDTVSWYQQALGQGPQFIFQYYEEEERQRGNFPDRFSGHQFPNYSSELNVNALLLGDSALYLCASSLAGGIYNEQFFGPGTRLTVL.

The V and J genes are TRBV5-4 and TRBJ1-1; no firm D call. The germline V and J ends were trimmed by 4 bases and 1 base, with 5 bases remaining between them. This CDR3 contains 12 residues. Germline loops: CDR1 SGHNT, CDR2 YYREEE (reference sequence). CDR3 DNA: TGTGCCAGCAGCGCGGGGAACACTGAAGCTTTCTTT. Protein product: CASSAGNTEAFF.

The chain carries TRBV7-2 and TRBJ2-7; 7 nucleotides line up with TRBD1. In germline, CDR1 is SGHTA, CDR2 FQGNSA. After removal of 4 bases from V and 3 bases from J, the junction contained 9 bases not matched to a gene. This CDR3 is built from 15 residues. This CDR3 is CASSYAGTAVYEQYF. CDR3 sequence (DNA): TGTGCCAGCAGCTACGCCGGGACAGCTGTCTACGAGCAGTACTTC.

This clone showed up just once. CDR3 sequence (DNA): TGTGCCAGCAGTCCTGTAATTCCGGGAGCTGAAGCTTTCTTT. Its translation: CASSPVIPGAEAFF. This chain joins TRBV5-5 and TRBJ1-1; no clear D gene. Trimming removed 5 bases at V and 6 bases at J, with 17 bases between. Germline V CDR1 and CDR2: SGHKS, YYEKEE (reference sequence). This CDR3 is 14 amino acids long.

The CDR3 is CASSQVGGRSGEQYF. DNA for the CDR3: TGCGCCAGCAGCCAGGTGGGGGGGAGGTCGGGCGAGCAGTACTTC. This chain links TRBV4-1 with TRBJ2-7; 7 bases are a match to TRBD2. CDR1 MGHRA and CDR2 YSYEKL come from the germline V gene. V shed 3 bases, J shed 6 bases, and the junction held 11 bases outside the gene matches. The CDR3 spans 15 residues.

The chain has TRBV5-1 and TRBJ2-1; D unresolved. Trimming stripped 4 bases from V and 4 bases from J, with 12 bases between. This CDR3 is built from 14 residues. CDR1 is SGHRS and CDR2 is YFSETQ in the germline V gene. The CDR3 DNA reads as TGCGCCAGCAGCCCCGCAAGCAGGTACAATGAGCAGTTCTTC. Protein sequence: CASSPASRYNEQFF.

J is TRBJ1-1 and V is TRBV19, with D unresolved. The CDR3 consists of 12 residues. Deletions cut 5 bases from V and 4 bases from J, with 8 bases between. The V gene's germline CDR1 is LNHDA and CDR2 SQIVND (reference sequence). CDR3 DNA sequence: TGTGCCAGTAGTCTCGAGGGCACTGAAGCTTTCTTT. It codes for CASSLEGTEAFF.

The V and J genes are TRBV19 and TRBJ1-4; tentative D call: TRBD1 (6 bases). The ends were cut back, 9 bases at V and 5 bases at J, with 19 bases in the middle. Per germline, CDR1 LNHDA and CDR2 SQIVND (reference sequence). CDR3 size: 15 residues. The DNA for the CDR3 is TGTGCCAGCCGGGACATAGGGAGTAAAAATGAAAAACTGTTTTTT. This encodes CASRDIGSKNEKLFF.

J is TRBJ2-3 and V is TRBV19; D perhaps matches TRBD2 (5 bases). V dropped 1 base and J dropped 2 bases, with 7 bases sitting between them. The CDR3 is 14 residues long. Germline lookup yields CDR1 LNHDA and CDR2 SQIVND (reference sequence). In nucleotides, the CDR3 is TGTGCCAGTAGTATAGGAGCGGCCACAGATACGCAGTATTTT. Translated: CASSIGAATDTQYF.

V and J are TRBV6-5 and TRBJ1-1; D gene unclear. The CDR3 totals 16 residues. The ends were cut back, 3 bases at V and 0 bases at J, with 14 bases in the middle. CDR1 is MNHEY, CDR2 SVGAGI, per germline. The CDR3 sequence is CASSYNGVNLNTEAFF. The CDR3 region has the DNA TGTGCCAGCAGTTATAACGGGGTCAATTTGAACACTGAAGCTTTCTTT.

This rearrangement joins TRBV25-1 to TRBJ1-4, with 9 bases identical to TRBD1. The CDR3 extends over 15 amino acids. Germline assignment: CDR1 MGHDK and CDR2 SYGVNS. Trimming at V came to 5 bases and at J to 7 bases, leaving 8 bases not matched to a gene. The CDR3 loop reads CASSPPGTGSEKLFF. For the CDR3, the DNA is TGTGCCAGCAGTCCCCCCGGGACAGGGAGTGAAAAACTGTTTTTT.

V usage is TRBV27 and J usage is TRBJ1-2; D is ambiguous. V was trimmed by 4 bases and J by 3 bases, leaving 15 bases between them. Germline V lookup: CDR1 MNHEY, CDR2 SMNVEV (reference sequence). The CDR3 totals 15 residues. The DNA of the CDR3 is TGTGCCAGCAGTTCCGAACCCTGGGCTTACTATGGCTACACCTTC. This gives the protein CASSSEPWAYYGYTF.

This rearrangement joins TRBV27 to TRBJ2-4; 7 nucleotides match TRBD1. Trimming removed 6 bases from V and 8 bases from J; junction bases left unmatched: 10. Germline V gene lookup returns CDR1 MNHEY and CDR2 SMNVEV (reference sequence). This CDR3 has 14 residues. The CDR3 loop reads CASRRQGYGDIQYF. CDR3 in DNA: TGTGCCAGCAGGAGACAGGGTTATGGGGACATTCAGTACTTC.

V and J are TRBV10-3 and TRBJ1-5; TRBD1 matches at 7 bases. CDR1 ENHRY and CDR2 SYGVKD come from the germline V gene. The CDR3 is made up of 14 amino acids. The J segment lost 6 bases and the V segment lost 8 bases, leaving 10 bases of the junction unmatched. The CDR3, as DNA: TGTGCCATCGCAGTCGACAGGGATGGTCAGCCCCAGCATTTT. Amino acids: CAIAVDRDGQPQHF.

In its sample, this clone was seen a few times. The chain has TRBV2 and TRBJ1-2, with 10 bases lining up with TRBD1. This CDR3 spans 15 amino acids. J was trimmed by 8 bases and V by 5 bases; bases with no gene match: 11. Per germline, CDR1 SNHLY and CDR2 FYNNEI. CDR3 residues: CASSIDRTGGGGYTF. CDR3 nucleotide sequence: TGTGCCAGCAGTATAGACCGGACAGGGGGAGGGGGCTACACCTTC. Drawing the rest from reference TRBV2 and TRBJ1-2, the complete variable domain is EPEVTQTPSHQVTQMGQEVILRCVPISNHLYFYWYRQILGQKVEFLVSFYNNEISEKSEIFDDQFSVERPDGSNFTLKIRSTKLEDSAMYFCASSIDRTGGGGYTFGSGTRLTVV.

This rearrangement joins TRBV7-9 to TRBJ1-2, with 8 bases that match TRBD1. This CDR3 region has 15 residues. Per germline, CDR1 SEHNR and CDR2 FQNEAQ (reference sequence). Trimming cost V 9 bases and J 2 bases; bases outside gene matches: 11. This chain's CDR3 is CASYSGQVKNYGYTF. The CDR3 DNA is TGTGCCAGTTACTCGGGACAGGTCAAAAACTATGGCTACACCTTC.

The rearrangement uses TRBV6-1 and TRBJ2-5; 9 bases agree with TRBD2. This CDR3 contains 15 residues. Germline CDR1 reads MNHNS; CDR2 reads SASEGT. The trim removed 6 bases at V and 5 bases at J, leaving 10 bases unmatched. This chain's CDR3 is CASSAAGGPFETQYF. CDR3 nucleotides: TGTGCCAGCAGCGCGGCGGGAGGGCCGTTTGAGACCCAGTACTTC.

This chain uses TRBV5-1 with TRBJ2-7, with TRBD1 matching 11 bases. Germline V CDR1 and CDR2: SGHRS, YFSETQ. After removal of 3 bases from V and 0 bases from J, the junction contained 2 bases not matched to a gene. The CDR3 runs to 15 residues. CDR3 in amino acids: CASSSGTGGSYEQYF. CDR3 sequence (DNA): TGCGCCAGCAGCTCTGGGACAGGGGGCTCCTACGAGCAGTACTTC.

The rearrangement joins TRBV18 to TRBJ2-5, with D perhaps matching TRBD2 (6 bases). Looked up from germline, CDR1 is KGHSH and CDR2 is LQKENI. The CDR3 is 15 amino acids. Trimming left V 6 bases short and J 5 bases short, with 19 bases between. The CDR3 protein is CASSSLPGAGETQYF. Here the CDR3 DNA reads TGTGCCAGCTCGTCCCTACCGGGAGCAGGGGAGACCCAGTACTTC. The full variable domain, rest sourced from reference TRBV18 and TRBJ2-5, is NAGVMQNPRHLVRRRGQEARLRCSPMKGHSHVYWYRQLPEEGLKFMVYLQKENIIDESGMPKERFSAEFPKEGPSILRIQQVVRGDSAAYFCASSSLPGAGETQYFGPGTRLLVL.

The chain employs TRBV25-1 and TRBJ1-1; weak D call: TRBD1 (5 bases). Germline CDR1 reads MGHDK; CDR2 reads SYGVNS. The CDR3 contains 12 residues. V lost 10 bases and J 5 bases, leaving 14 bases between the germline ends. The CDR3 loop reads CATKTATTEAFF. The CDR3 coding sequence is TGTGCCACCAAGACAGCGACGACTGAAGCTTTCTTT.